A single T cell receptor beta chain is shown here with its context. This could be a read error, since a much larger clone is one nucleotide away. The source of the sample is a study of T cells in Graves' hyperthyroidism and ophthalmopathy. This CDR3 contains 15 residues. Looked up from germline, CDR1 is LGHDT and CDR2 is YNNKEL (reference sequence). Amplified TCR beta CDR3 regions came from RNA transcripts. An initial round of RT-PCR targeting the TCR CDR3 relied on the HTBI primer set. MiXCR was run by TCRdb on the multiplex PCR reads, yielding one entry per CDR3 protein. The sample has about 600,000 distinct CDR3 sequences; approximately 16% are singletons.

This chain uses TRBV3-1 with TRBJ1-4; TRBD1 might be the D (5 bases). The source is a middle-aged woman with Graves' ophthalmopathy. The sequenced material came from blood. CDR3 bases: TGTGCCAGCAGCCTCCAAGTGGGGGGTAGTGAAAAACTGTCTTTT. This codes for CASSLQVGGSEKLSF.